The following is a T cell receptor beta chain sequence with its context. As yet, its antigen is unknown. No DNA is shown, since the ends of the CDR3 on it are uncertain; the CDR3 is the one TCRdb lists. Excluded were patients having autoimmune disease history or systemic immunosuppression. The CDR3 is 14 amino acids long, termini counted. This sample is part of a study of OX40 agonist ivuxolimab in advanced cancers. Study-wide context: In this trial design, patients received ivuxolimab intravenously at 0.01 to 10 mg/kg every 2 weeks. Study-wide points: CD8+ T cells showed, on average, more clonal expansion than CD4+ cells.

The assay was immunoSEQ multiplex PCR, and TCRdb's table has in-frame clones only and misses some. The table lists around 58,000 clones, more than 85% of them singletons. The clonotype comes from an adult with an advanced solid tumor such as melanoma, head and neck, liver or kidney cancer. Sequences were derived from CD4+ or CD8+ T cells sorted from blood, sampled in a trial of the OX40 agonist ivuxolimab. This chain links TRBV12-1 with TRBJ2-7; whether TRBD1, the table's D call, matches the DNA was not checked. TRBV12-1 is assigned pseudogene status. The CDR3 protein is CASSFGQGADEQYF.